This T cell receptor (beta chain) was recovered during a study of blood T cell repertoires in COVID-19. Method: immunoSEQ multiplex PCR; TCRdb's copy keeps in-frame clones and lacks some. The repertoire includes some 270,000 clones, around 92% of them detected once, and 1.5% to 2% sits in the top ten. The CDR3 contains 17 residues. Trimming at V came to 4 bases and at J to 2 bases, leaving 9 bases not matched to a gene. Germline V gives CDR1 SGHRS, CDR2 YFSETQ. Sequencing was performed on PBMCs or T cells enriched from blood (not recorded which). The chain combines TRBV5-1 with TRBJ1-1; 12 bases are a match to TRBD1. This TCR was sampled from a woman in her fifties or sixties who had recovered from COVID-19. The CDR3 region is CASSIAPGTGGNTEAFF. In DNA, the CDR3 is TGCGCCAGCAGCATAGCGCCCGGGACAGGGGGCAACACTGAAGCTTTCTTT.